One sample yielded the 24 T cell receptor beta chains listed below, sequenced in a study of PD-1 blockade in mismatch repair-deficient tumors. Assay used: immunoSEQ multiplex PCR; TCRdb lists only in-frame clones, some missing. The sample shows some 70,000 clones, approximately 78% of them seen only once. Sequenced material: peripheral blood, taken 2 weeks after starting pembrolizumab. The receptors shown here come from an adult with mismatch repair-deficient cancer.

The chain is built from TRBV6-6 and TRBJ1-3; D remains unclear. Germline V CDR1 and CDR2: MNHNY, SVGAGI (reference sequence). CDR3 size: 14 residues. The V gene lost 0 bases and the J gene lost 1 base, with 4 bases spanning the gap. The CDR3 DNA sequence: TGTGCCAGCAGTTACTCAGGTTCTGGAAACACCATATATTTT. This encodes CASSYSGSGNTIYF.

The chain employs TRBV5-1 and TRBJ2-1; TRBD2 is a possible D gene (5 bases). The CDR3 runs 14 residues. Per the germline V gene, CDR1 is SGHRS and CDR2 is YFSETQ. Trimming removed 3 bases from V and 3 bases from J, with 10 bases in between. The DNA for the CDR3 is TGCGCCAGCAGCTCCCAAGCGGACTACAATGAGCAGTTCTTC. It specifies CASSSQADYNEQFF.

This chain uses TRBV4-1 with TRBJ1-2, with D perhaps TRBD1 (5 bases). This CDR3 spans 15 amino acids. CDR1 MGHRA and CDR2 YSYEKL come from the germline V gene. V shed 0 bases and J shed 7 bases, with 15 bases lying between them. DNA for the CDR3: TGCGCCAGCAGCCAAGATGGGACGGCTATGAGTGGCTACACCTTC. It codes for CASSQDGTAMSGYTF.

V usage is TRBV29-1 and J usage is TRBJ2-3; perhaps D is TRBD1 or TRBD2 (6 bases each). Between the trimmed V and J ends, which lost 5 bases and 4 bases, there was a span of 10 bases. This CDR3 comprises 12 residues. The V gene's germline CDR1 is SQVTM and CDR2 ANQGSEA. CDR3 protein: CSVRGVADTQYF. The CDR3 DNA reads TGCAGCGTTAGGGGGGTGGCAGATACGCAGTATTTT.

This clone appeared a few times. The chain uses TRBV5-4 and TRBJ2-7, with 7 bases that match TRBD2. Germline V gives CDR1 SGHNT, CDR2 YYREEE (reference sequence). Trimming at V came to 2 bases and at J to 3 bases, leaving 5 bases not matched to a gene. The CDR3 covers 14 residues. CDR3 region: CASSFEGGFYEQYF. Written as DNA, the CDR3 is TGTGCCAGCAGCTTCGAGGGAGGGTTCTACGAGCAGTACTTC. The complete variable domain, with remaining parts taken from reference TRBV5-4 and TRBJ2-7, reads ETGVTQSPTHLIKTRGQQVTLRCSSQSGHNTVSWYQQALGQGPQFIFQYYREEENGRGNFPPRFSGLQFPNYSSELNVNALELDDSALYLCASSFEGGFYEQYFGPGTRLTVT.

The chain is built from TRBV7-6 and TRBJ2-6, with D perhaps TRBD1 or TRBD2 (6 bases each). Per the germline V gene, CDR1 is SGHVS and CDR2 is FNYEAQ. Trimming took off 4 bases at V and 2 bases at J, with 18 bases between the two ends. The length of the CDR3 is 18 residues. The CDR3: CASSSQGGLSTGANVLTF. For the CDR3, the DNA is TGTGCCAGCAGCTCCCAAGGGGGGCTGAGCACTGGGGCCAACGTCCTGACTTTC.

This chain joins TRBV6-6 and TRBJ1-5; D unresolved. Germline V gives CDR1 MNHNY, CDR2 SVGAGI (reference sequence). V was pared by 6 bases and J by 1 base, with 7 bases between. CDR3 length: 13 residues. CDR3 residues: CASSLQSNQPQHF. CDR3 coding DNA: TGTGCCAGCAGCCTACAGAGCAATCAGCCCCAGCATTTT.

In DNA form, the CDR3 reads TGTGCCAGCAGCGCTCTAGCGGGAGGGACCTACGAGCAGTACTTC. Translated: CASSALAGGTYEQYF. This chain uses TRBV9 with TRBJ2-7; 12 nucleotides match TRBD2. The length of the CDR3 is 15 residues. Germline values: CDR1 SGDLS, CDR2 YYNGEE. V gave up 3 bases and J gave up 2 bases; unmatched junction bases: 3.

A remark on this clone: Distinct nucleotide sequences in the sample also encode this CDR3. The V call is TRBV18, the J call TRBJ1-5, with TRBD1 matching over 10 bases. CDR3 length equals 15 residues. The junction had 0 bases not matched to a gene; V was cut back by 2 bases and J by 2 bases. CDR1 and CDR2 (germline): KGHSH, LQKENI. The CDR3 loop is CASSPGTGGNQPQHF. The CDR3 bases are TGTGCCAGCTCACCAGGGACAGGGGGCAATCAGCCCCAGCATTTT.

This clone showed up just once. This chain connects TRBV19 to TRBJ2-1; D is unresolved. Trimming removed 1 base at V and 7 bases at J, with 11 bases between. The CDR3 contains 14 residues. CDR1 is LNHDA, CDR2 SQIVND, per germline (reference sequence). CDR3 region: CASSIAEQLNEQFF. In nucleotides, the CDR3 is TGTGCCAGTAGTATAGCGGAACAGCTGAATGAGCAGTTCTTC.

The chain recombines TRBV9 with TRBJ1-2; D gene uncertain. Germline V CDR1 and CDR2: SGDLS, YYNGEE. The CDR3 has 12 amino acids. Deletions cut 3 bases from V and 6 bases from J, with 9 bases between. Written as DNA, the CDR3 is TGTGCCAGCAGCGCGCAGGCCCATGGCTACACCTTC. Translating gives CASSAQAHGYTF. The complete variable domain, with remaining parts taken from reference TRBV9 and TRBJ1-2, reads DSGVTQTPKHLITATGQRVTLRCSPRSGDLSVYWYQQSLDQGLQFLIQYYNGEERAKGNILERFSAQQFPDLHSELNLSSLELGDSALYFCASSAQAHGYTFGSGTRLTVV.

This clone has ten or more counts. The chain uses TRBV4-3 and TRBJ2-1; 8 bases agree with TRBD1. The CDR3 sequence is 14 residues long. V lost 0 bases, J lost 8 bases, and 3 bases stayed unmatched. CDR1 is LGHNA and CDR2 is YSLEER in the germline V gene. The CDR3 sequence is CASSQEQGADEQFF. DNA for the CDR3: TGCGCCAGCAGCCAAGAGCAGGGGGCGGATGAGCAGTTCTTC.

The sample holds a few counts of this clone. The chain carries TRBV15 and TRBJ1-1; 7 nucleotides align to TRBD1. Looked up from germline, CDR1 is LNHNV and CDR2 is YYDKDF (reference sequence). This CDR3 has 16 residues. Trimming removed 3 bases from V and 5 bases from J; junction bases left unmatched: 12. The DNA of the CDR3 is TGTGCCACCAGCAGTTCCGGGACAGCCCGGATTACTGAAGCTTTCTTT. Translating gives CATSSSGTARITEAFF. Filled out from reference TRBV15 and TRBJ1-1, the complete variable domain reads DAMVIQNPRYQVTQFGKPVTLSCSQTLNHNVMYWYQQKSSQAPKLLFHYYDKDFNNEADTPDNFQSRRPNTSFCFLDIRSPGLGDTAMYLCATSSSGTARITEAFFGQGTRLTVV.

This chain connects TRBV19 to TRBJ2-1, with 12 bases lining up with TRBD2. Germline values: CDR1 LNHDA, CDR2 SQIVND (reference sequence). J gave up 6 bases and V 1 base, and 7 bases lay outside the gene matches. The CDR3 is 17 residues long. CDR3 protein: CASSIGVSSGRANEQFF. DNA for the CDR3: TGTGCCAGTAGTATAGGGGTTTCTAGCGGGAGGGCCAATGAGCAGTTCTTC.

This rearrangement joins TRBV18 to TRBJ2-5; 7 bases match TRBD2. The CDR3 covers 15 residues. The germline V gene encodes CDR1 KGHSH and CDR2 LQKENI. The V and J ends lost 5 bases and 1 base, in that order; junction bases with no gene match: 7. This CDR3 reads CASSRLRTSQETQYF. Written as DNA, the CDR3 is TGTGCCAGCTCAAGGCTTAGGACTAGCCAAGAGACCCAGTACTTC.

This chain connects TRBV5-6 to TRBJ2-1; D unresolved. Trimming removed 3 bases at V and 2 bases at J, with 9 bases between. CDR1 is SGHDT, CDR2 YYEEEE, per germline. This CDR3 contains 14 residues. The chain's CDR3 is CASSSDSPYNEQFF. Here the CDR3 DNA reads TGTGCCAGCAGCTCCGACTCCCCCTACAATGAGCAGTTCTTC.

In this sample, this clone turned up a few times. V is TRBV7-2 and J is TRBJ1-2; D uncertain. V was clipped by 3 bases and J by 1 base, with 9 bases between them. This CDR3 contains 14 residues. Germline CDR1 reads SGHTA; CDR2 reads FQGNSA. The CDR3 loop reads CASSLTGLNYGYTF. The DNA of the CDR3 is TGTGCCAGCAGCTTGACGGGTCTTAACTATGGCTACACCTTC. Combining the CDR3 with reference TRBV7-2 and TRBJ1-2 gives the whole variable domain GAGVSQSPSNKVTEKGKDVELRCDPISGHTALYWYRQSLGQGLEFLIYFQGNSAPDKSGLPSDRFSAERTGGSVSTLTIQRTQQEDSAVYLCASSLTGLNYGYTFGSGTRLTVV.

The chain links TRBV9 to TRBJ2-2; D tentatively fits TRBD1 or TRBD2 (5 bases each). CDR1 is SGDLS and CDR2 is YYNGEE in the germline V gene. V dropped 2 bases and J dropped 5 bases, with 10 bases sitting between them. This CDR3 region has 14 residues. The CDR3 bases are TGTGCCAGCAGCGTTCAAGAGGGGACCGGGGAGCTGTTTTTT. Protein product: CASSVQEGTGELFF.

In nucleotides, the CDR3 is TGTGCCAGCAGCCAAGCCCCCATCCAGGGTGCGCTTTTTGCGACTAATGAAAAACTGTTTTTT. The encoded protein is CASSQAPIQGALFATNEKLFF. This chain links TRBV4-2 with TRBJ1-4; D perhaps matches TRBD1 (5 bases). The V end lost 1 base, the J end lost 2 bases, and 26 bases lay between the germline ends. The V gene's germline CDR1 is LGHNA and CDR2 YNFKEQ. The CDR3 is 21 residues long.

The chain has TRBV5-1 and TRBJ1-1, with 7 bases aligning to TRBD1. Trimming cost V 6 bases and J 0 bases; bases outside gene matches: 2. The CDR3 extends over 13 amino acids. Germline values: CDR1 SGHRS, CDR2 YFSETQ. The CDR3 loop is CASNQGVNTEAFF. DNA of the CDR3: TGCGCCAGCAATCAGGGGGTGAACACTGAAGCTTTCTTT.

The V and J genes are TRBV9 and TRBJ1-3; D is unclear. V lost 0 bases to trimming and J lost 4 bases, with 5 bases between them. The CDR3 consists of 13 residues. Per germline, CDR1 SGDLS and CDR2 YYNGEE. The CDR3 here is CASSVGHGNTIYF. The DNA of the CDR3 is TGTGCCAGCAGCGTAGGTCACGGAAACACCATATATTTT. Full variable domain (missing parts from reference TRBV9 and TRBJ1-3): DSGVTQTPKHLITATGQRVTLRCSPRSGDLSVYWYQQSLDQGLQFLIQYYNGEERAKGNILERFSAQQFPDLHSELNLSSLELGDSALYFCASSVGHGNTIYFGEGSWLTVV.

The genes are TRBV5-1 and TRBJ2-1; TRBD2 matches at 10 bases. This CDR3 comprises 12 residues. Germline values: CDR1 SGHRS, CDR2 YFSETQ. The ends lost 5 bases at V and 16 bases at J; junction bases unmatched: 9. CDR3 region: CASREPSGSCFF. The CDR3 coding sequence is TGCGCCAGCAGGGAGCCTAGCGGGAGCTGTTTCTTC.

The CDR3 bases are TGTGCCTGGAGTGTAAGGGACAGGGCTTTTGCCCAAGAGACCCAGTACTTC. Translation gives CAWSVRDRAFAQETQYF. The chain uses TRBV30 and TRBJ2-5, with 9 bases aligning to TRBD1. The CDR3 covers 17 residues. The J segment lost 1 base and the V segment lost 0 bases, leaving 9 bases of the junction unmatched. Germline V gene lookup returns CDR1 GTSNPN and CDR2 SVGIG (reference sequence). The variable domain in full, with the rest retrieved from reference TRBV30 and TRBJ2-5, is SQTIHQWPATLVQPVGSPLSLECTVEGTSNPNLYWYRQAAGRGLQLLFYSVGIGQISSEVPQNLSASRPQDRQFILSSKKLLLSDSGFYLCAWSVRDRAFAQETQYFGPGTRLLVL.

In this sample, this clone turned up a few times. The chain joins TRBV19 to TRBJ2-1; TRBD1 aligns across 8 bases. Germline-derived CDR1 and CDR2 are LNHDA and SQIVND (reference sequence). With 7 bases clipped from V and 7 bases from J, the junction kept 12 bases outside the gene matches. The CDR3 is 15 residues long. CDR3 in amino acids: CASTKAGRGQNEQFF. The CDR3, as DNA: TGTGCCAGTACCAAGGCCGGCAGGGGGCAAAATGAGCAGTTCTTC.